This T cell receptor (beta chain) was captured in a study of early T cells in non-severe SARS-CoV-2 infection. The wider study: Sequencing of unsorted whole blood was done on bulk RNA, leaving chains unpaired.

This clonotype showed up many times. CDR3 length: 15 amino acids. Germline V gene lookup returns CDR1 SNHLY and CDR2 FYNNEI. With 6 bases clipped from V and 2 bases from J, the junction kept 4 bases outside the gene matches. TCRdb recomputed calls from the 5' RACE reads with MiXCR, one row per CDR3 protein. The data contain just over 25,000 distinct CDR3 sequences, more than 4% of them singletons. Source material: whole blood. The TCR sequence derives from an adult who was a healthcare worker with PCR-confirmed SARS-CoV-2 infection or an uninfected control (not recorded which). The chain joins TRBV2 to TRBJ2-3; 11 bases fit TRBD2. The DNA for the CDR3 is TGTGCCAGCAGAACTAGCGGGAGTACCACAGATACGCAGTATTTT. Its protein product is CASRTSGSTTDTQYF.